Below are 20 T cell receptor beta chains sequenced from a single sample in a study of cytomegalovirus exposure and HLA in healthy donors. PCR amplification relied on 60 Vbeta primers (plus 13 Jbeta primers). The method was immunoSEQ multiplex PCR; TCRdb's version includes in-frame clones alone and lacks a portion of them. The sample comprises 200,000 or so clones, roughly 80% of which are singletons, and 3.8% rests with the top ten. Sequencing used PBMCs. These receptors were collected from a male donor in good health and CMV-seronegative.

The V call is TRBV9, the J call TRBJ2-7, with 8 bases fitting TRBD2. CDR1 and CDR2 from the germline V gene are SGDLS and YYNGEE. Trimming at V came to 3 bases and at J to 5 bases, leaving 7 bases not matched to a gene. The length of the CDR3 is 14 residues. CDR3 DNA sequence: TGTGCCAGCAGCGCGGAGCGGGAGAGCAACGAGCAGTACTTC. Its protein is CASSAERESNEQYF.

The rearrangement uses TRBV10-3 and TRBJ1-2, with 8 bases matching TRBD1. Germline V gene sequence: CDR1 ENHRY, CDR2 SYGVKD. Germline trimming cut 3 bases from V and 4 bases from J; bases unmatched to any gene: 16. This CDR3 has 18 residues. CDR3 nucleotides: TGTGCCATCAGTGATAGGGGACAGGCCCCCGAGATTGGCTATGGCTACACCTTC. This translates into CAISDRGQAPEIGYGYTF.

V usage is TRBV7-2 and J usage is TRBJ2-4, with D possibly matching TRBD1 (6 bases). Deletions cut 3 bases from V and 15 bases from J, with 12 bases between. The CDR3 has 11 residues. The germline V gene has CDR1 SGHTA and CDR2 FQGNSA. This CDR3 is CASSLGLGAYF. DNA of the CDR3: TGTGCCAGCAGCTTGGGGCTGGGGGCGTACTTC.

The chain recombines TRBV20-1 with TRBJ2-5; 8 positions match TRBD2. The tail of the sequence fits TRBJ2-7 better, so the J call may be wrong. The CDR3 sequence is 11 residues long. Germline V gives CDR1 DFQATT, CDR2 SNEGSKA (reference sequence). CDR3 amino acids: CSARGLGEQYF. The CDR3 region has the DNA TGCAGTGCTAGGGGACTAGGCGAGCAGTACTTC.

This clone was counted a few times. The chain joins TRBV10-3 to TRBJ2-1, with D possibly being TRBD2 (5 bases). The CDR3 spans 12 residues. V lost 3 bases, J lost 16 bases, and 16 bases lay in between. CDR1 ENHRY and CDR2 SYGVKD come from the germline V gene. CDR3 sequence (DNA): TGTGCCATCAGTGAAACCCAACTAGACAAATTCTTC. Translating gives CAISETQLDKFF.

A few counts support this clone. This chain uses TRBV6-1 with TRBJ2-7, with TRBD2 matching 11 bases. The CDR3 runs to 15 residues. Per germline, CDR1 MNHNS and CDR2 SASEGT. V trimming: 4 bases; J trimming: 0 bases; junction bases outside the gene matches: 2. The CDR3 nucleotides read TGTGCCAGCAGTGTAGCGGGAGGGGTCTCCTACGAGCAGTACTTC. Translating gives CASSVAGGVSYEQYF.

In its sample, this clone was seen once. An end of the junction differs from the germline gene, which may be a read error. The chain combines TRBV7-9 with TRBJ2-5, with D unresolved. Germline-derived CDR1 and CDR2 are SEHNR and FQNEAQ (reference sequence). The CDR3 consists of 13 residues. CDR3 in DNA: TGTTCCAGCAGCCCGCGCCAAAGTGTGACCCAGTACTTC. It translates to CSSSPRQSVTQYF. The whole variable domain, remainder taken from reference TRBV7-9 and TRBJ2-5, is DTGVSQNPRHKITKRGQNVTFRCDPISEHNRLYWYRQTLGQGPEFLTYFQNEAQLEKSRLLSDRFSAERPKGSFSTLEIQRTEQGDSAMYLCSSSPRQSVTQYFGPGTRLLVL.

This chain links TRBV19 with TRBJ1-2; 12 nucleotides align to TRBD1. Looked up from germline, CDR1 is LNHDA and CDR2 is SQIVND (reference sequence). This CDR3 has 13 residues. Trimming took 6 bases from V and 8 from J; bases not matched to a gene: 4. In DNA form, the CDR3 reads TGTGCCAGTAGCGGGGACAGGGGGCAAGGCTACACCTTC. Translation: CASSGDRGQGYTF.

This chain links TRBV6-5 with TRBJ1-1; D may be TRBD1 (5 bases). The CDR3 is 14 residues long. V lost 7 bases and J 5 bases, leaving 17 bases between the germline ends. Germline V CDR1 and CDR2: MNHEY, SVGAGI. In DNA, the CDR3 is TGTGCCAGCACCGAAATCTGGGGGAGGACTGAAGCTTTCTTT. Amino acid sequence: CASTEIWGRTEAFF.

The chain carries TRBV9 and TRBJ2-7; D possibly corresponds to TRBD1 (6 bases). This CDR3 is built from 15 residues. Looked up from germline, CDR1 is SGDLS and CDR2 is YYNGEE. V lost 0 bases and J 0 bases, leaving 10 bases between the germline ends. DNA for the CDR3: TGTGCCAGCAGCGTAGGAATGGACAGCTCCTACGAGCAGTACTTC. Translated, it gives CASSVGMDSSYEQYF.

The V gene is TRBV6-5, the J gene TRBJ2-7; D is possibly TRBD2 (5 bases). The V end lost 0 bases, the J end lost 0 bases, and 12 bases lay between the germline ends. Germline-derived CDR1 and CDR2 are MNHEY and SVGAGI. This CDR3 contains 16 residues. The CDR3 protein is CASSYSSSAVSYEQYF. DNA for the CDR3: TGTGCCAGCAGTTACTCGAGTAGCGCCGTCTCCTACGAGCAGTACTTC.

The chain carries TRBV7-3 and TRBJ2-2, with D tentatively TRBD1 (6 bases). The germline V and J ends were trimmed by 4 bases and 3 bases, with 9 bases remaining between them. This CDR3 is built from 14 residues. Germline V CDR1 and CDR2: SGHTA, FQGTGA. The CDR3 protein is CASSSQGDTGELFF. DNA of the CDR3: TGTGCCAGCAGCTCACAGGGCGACACCGGGGAGCTGTTTTTT.

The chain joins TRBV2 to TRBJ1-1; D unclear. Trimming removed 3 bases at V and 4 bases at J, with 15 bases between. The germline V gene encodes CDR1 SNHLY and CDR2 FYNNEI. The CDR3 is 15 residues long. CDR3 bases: TGTGCCAGCAGTGATAAGGGTATTCGGGGCACTGAAGCTTTCTTT. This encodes CASSDKGIRGTEAFF.

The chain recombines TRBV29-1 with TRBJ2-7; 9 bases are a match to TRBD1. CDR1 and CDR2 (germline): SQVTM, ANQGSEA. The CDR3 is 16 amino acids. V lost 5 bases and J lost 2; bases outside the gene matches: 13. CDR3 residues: CSVLPWTGDFAYEQYF. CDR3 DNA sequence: TGCAGCGTTCTCCCCTGGACAGGGGATTTCGCCTACGAGCAGTACTTC.

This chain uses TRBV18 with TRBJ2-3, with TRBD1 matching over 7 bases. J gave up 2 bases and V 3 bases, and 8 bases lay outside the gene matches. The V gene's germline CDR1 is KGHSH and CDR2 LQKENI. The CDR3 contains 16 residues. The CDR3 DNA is TGTGCCAGCTCACCTTTCGGGACAGCAACCACAGATACGCAGTATTTT. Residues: CASSPFGTATTDTQYF. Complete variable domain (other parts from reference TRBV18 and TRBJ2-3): NAGVMQNPRHLVRRRGQEARLRCSPMKGHSHVYWYRQLPEEGLKFMVYLQKENIIDESGMPKERFSAEFPKEGPSILRIQQVVRGDSAAYFCASSPFGTATTDTQYFGPGTRLTVL.

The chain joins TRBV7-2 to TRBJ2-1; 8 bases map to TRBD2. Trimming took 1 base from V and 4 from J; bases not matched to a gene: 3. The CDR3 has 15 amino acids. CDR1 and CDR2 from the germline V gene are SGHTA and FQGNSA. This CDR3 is CASSLGLAGYNEQFF. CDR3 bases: TGTGCCAGCAGCTTAGGCCTAGCGGGTTACAATGAGCAGTTCTTC.

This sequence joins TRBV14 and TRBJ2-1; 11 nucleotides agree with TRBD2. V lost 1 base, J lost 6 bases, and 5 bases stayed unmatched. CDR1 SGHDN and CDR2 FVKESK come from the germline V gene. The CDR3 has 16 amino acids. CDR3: CASSQVSGRAPNEQFF. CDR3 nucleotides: TGTGCCAGCAGCCAAGTTAGCGGGAGGGCCCCCAATGAGCAGTTCTTC.

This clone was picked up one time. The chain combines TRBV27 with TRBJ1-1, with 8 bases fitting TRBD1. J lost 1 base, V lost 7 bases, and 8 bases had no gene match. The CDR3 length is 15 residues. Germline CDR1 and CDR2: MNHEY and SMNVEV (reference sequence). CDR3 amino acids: CASTSGQGWNTEAFF. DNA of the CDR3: TGTGCCAGCACCTCCGGACAGGGCTGGAACACTGAAGCTTTCTTT.

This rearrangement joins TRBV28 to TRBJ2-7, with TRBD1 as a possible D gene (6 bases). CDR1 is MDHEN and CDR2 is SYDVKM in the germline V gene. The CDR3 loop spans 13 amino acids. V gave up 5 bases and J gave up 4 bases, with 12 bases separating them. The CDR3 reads CASSRHQGYEQYF. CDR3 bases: TGTGCCAGCAGTCGGCACCAGGGGTACGAGCAGTACTTC.

The CDR3 reads CASSTGTGGGKETQYF. The CDR3 bases are TGCGCCAGCAGCACCGGGACAGGGGGCGGAAAGGAGACCCAGTACTTC. This chain links TRBV5-1 with TRBJ2-5; 12 bases are a match to TRBD1. Germline V gene lookup returns CDR1 SGHRS and CDR2 YFSETQ. J was trimmed by 5 bases and V by 4 bases; bases with no gene match: 9. This CDR3 is 16 amino acids long.